Each of the 2 T cell receptor beta chains below was sequenced from the same sample in a study of OX40 agonist ivuxolimab in advanced cancers. TCRdb's copy holds only in-frame clones and misses some; the assay was immunoSEQ multiplex PCR. The repertoire consists of about 70,000 clones, with approximately 82% occurring once and the leading ten covering about 7%. Sequences were derived from CD4+ or CD8+ T cells sorted from blood, sampled in a trial of the OX40 agonist ivuxolimab. These receptors were taken from an adult with an advanced solid tumor such as melanoma, head and neck, liver or kidney cancer.

The rearrangement uses TRBV2 and TRBJ2-2; 9 bases fit TRBD1. CDR1 and CDR2 from the germline V gene are SNHLY and FYNNEI. The CDR3 length is 14 residues. The trim removed 11 bases at V and 6 bases at J, leaving 10 bases unmatched. CDR3: CAGSQDRGAGELFF. The DNA for the CDR3 is TGTGCCGGATCACAGGACAGGGGTGCCGGGGAGCTGTTTTTT.

The J gene is TRBJ1-4, the V gene TRBV4-2, with D perhaps TRBD1 (5 bases). Germline CDR1 reads LGHNA; CDR2 reads YNFKEQ. Deletions cut 0 bases from V and 8 bases from J, with 16 bases between. This CDR3 contains 16 residues. The CDR3 region has the DNA TGTGCCAGCAGCCAAGAAGTACAGGCAGGTGGAGAAAAACTGTTTTTT. Its translation is CASSQEVQAGGEKLFF.